This is a list of T cell receptor beta chains from one sample in a study of CXCR3-negative and CXCR3-positive naive CD8 T cells. TCRdb re-called the 5' RACE reads; one entry per CDR3 protein, DNA not given. Recorded here are about 110,000 distinct CDR3 sequences; the top ten clones represent 0.38%. Sequences were obtained from naive CXCR3+ CD8+ T cells from blood. The source is a human donor in good health. Some clones in this sample may be carry-over from other donors' samples. Each CDR3 is given with its conserved first and last residue. Fields, in order: J gene, V gene, CDR3 protein.

TRBJ2-5 TRBV29-1 CSVQSGETQYF
TRBJ1-1 TRBV6-5 CASRRTVNTEAFF
TRBJ2-7 TRBV7-3 CASSPSADTYEQYF
TRBJ2-7 TRBV15 CATSSTDRSSYEQYF
TRBJ2-7 TRBV18 CASSPTASDEQYF
TRBJ2-1 TRBV9 CASSAYSDLYNEQFF
TRBJ1-5 TRBV29-1 CSAEILGDSNQPQHF
TRBJ1-4 TRBV28 CASSLVVEAGVSNEKLFF
TRBJ2-7 TRBV7-9 CASSLTEEVGEQYF
TRBJ2-5 TRBV29-1 CSVVLAGEQTQYF
TRBJ2-7 TRBV28 CASSIQGVPYEQYF
TRBJ2-1 TRBV12-3/TRBV12-4 CASSSHGLLGVEQFF
TRBJ1-1 TRBV5-1 CASSSLDSFATNTEAFF
TRBJ2-7 TRBV7-9 CASSPLGRAYEQYF
TRBJ1-2 TRBV7-3 CASSLGGDYYTF
TRBJ2-1 TRBV28 CASSYTGSYNEQFF
TRBJ2-1 TRBV10-3 CAISDSEGNREQFF
TRBJ2-5 TRBV29-1 CSVEIGYEETQYF
TRBJ2-5 TRBV13 CATTGQGDRDYQQETQYF
TRBJ2-3 TRBV28 CASSFSPGQGSDTQYF
TRBJ2-7 TRBV7-9 CASSSREGDEQYF